There are a few counts of the clone carrying this T cell receptor beta chain. What it binds is not known. Cells sorted by CD45RO/CCR7/CD25/CD127/CD95/CD27 comprised CD4+ naive, central memory, regulatory and stem cell-like memory cells. This entry is derived from a study of beta chain features in type 1 diabetes. Study-wide findings and caveats: In comparison with healthy donors, patients had naive, central memory and Treg TCRB repertoires that appeared more similar. Moderate but significant shortening of TCRB CDR3s was recorded in all four CD4+ subsets from Type 1 diabetes patients.

Trimming shortened V by 1 base and J by 6 bases, and 19 bases separated the two germline ends. CDR1 and CDR2 from the germline V gene are LGHNA and YSLEER. The CDR3 is made up of 16 amino acids. Sequenced material consisted of expressed TCRB transcripts (all of the isolated RNA was reverse transcribed). The protocol was immunoSEQ multiplex PCR, while the TCRdb copy is restricted to in-frame clones and leaves out a portion. The sample contains around 110,000 clones, about a sixth of which appear only once. The genes are TRBV4-3 and TRBJ2-7, with TRBD2 as a possible D gene (5 bases). The sequencing input was central memory CD4+ T cells from blood. This TCR came from a man aged 25-45 years with type 1 diabetes. The CDR3 nucleotides are TGCGCCAGCAGCCAAGGGGAGTCTAGCCTTCGGTCCGAGCAGTACTTC. Amino acids: CASSQGESSLRSEQYF.